This TCR beta chain was documented in a study of T cells after yellow fever vaccination. TCRdb called the 5' RACE reads again in MiXCR, with one record for every CDR3 protein. The table has a few hundred thousand distinct CDR3 sequences, roughly 8.7% seen once. The germline gives CDR1 LGHNA, CDR2 YSLEER. V was trimmed by 3 bases and J by 6 bases, leaving 14 bases between them. The CDR3 length is 14 residues. Sequencing used CD4+ T cells sorted from PBMCs, obtained 5 days after the yellow fever booster vaccination. This TCR derives from a man aged 18 to 29 who received the YFV17D yellow fever vaccine. The chain employs TRBV4-3 and TRBJ1-2; the D gene is possibly TRBD1 (6 bases). CDR3 in DNA: TGCGCCAGCAGCCAGATGCGGTCAGGGGATGGCTACACCTTC. Translation: CASSQMRSGDGYTF.